The next 29 T cell receptor beta chains were all read from a single sample in a study of blood T cell repertoires in COVID-19. TCRdb keeps only in-frame clones here, not all; method: immunoSEQ multiplex PCR. The table has a few hundred thousand clones, about 87% seen once. The sequenced sample was peripheral blood. The receptors originated from a woman aged 70-85 years with COVID-19, enrolled during active disease.

The gene calls are TRBV11-3 and TRBJ2-7; 7 nucleotides line up with TRBD1. The CDR3 sequence is 15 residues long. Germline trimming cut 5 bases from V and 5 bases from J; bases unmatched to any gene: 12. CDR1 and CDR2 (germline): SGHNT, YENEEA. This CDR3 is CASSTSTGNDHEQYF. The DNA of the CDR3 is TGTGCCAGCAGCACATCGACAGGGAATGACCACGAGCAGTACTTC.

The rearrangement joins TRBV3-1 (or the pseudogene TRBV3-2) to TRBJ1-3; no firm D call. Germline assignment: CDR1 LGHDT and CDR2 YNNKEL (reference sequence). This CDR3 is 15 amino acids long. V was shortened by 0 bases and J by 4 bases, with 10 bases between the two germline ends. The CDR3 DNA sequence: TGTGCCAGCAGCCAAGATCGATCAGGAGGAAACACCATATATTTT. Translating it yields CASSQDRSGGNTIYF.

The chain links TRBV5-1 to TRBJ2-1; TRBD1 matches 8 bases. From germline, CDR1 is SGHRS and CDR2 YFSETQ. CDR3 length: 14 residues. With V trimmed by 4 bases and J by 8 bases, 8 bases remained unmatched. Here the CDR3 reads CASSPDRVMDEQFF. CDR3 in DNA: TGCGCCAGCAGCCCGGACAGGGTAATGGATGAGCAGTTCTTC.

The rearrangement links TRBV5-1 to TRBJ2-3; D gene unclear. Per germline, CDR1 SGHRS and CDR2 YFSETQ. This CDR3 is 11 amino acids long. V lost 2 bases to trimming and J lost 5 bases, with 3 bases between them. In DNA form, the CDR3 reads TGCGCCAGCAGCTTCCAAGATACGCAGTATTTT. It translates to CASSFQDTQYF.

The chain is built from TRBV6-5 and TRBJ1-4; maybe TRBD1 (5 bases). The germline V gene has CDR1 MNHEY and CDR2 SVGAGI. Trimming removed 10 bases at V and 7 bases at J, with 22 bases between. CDR3 length: 15 residues. The CDR3 DNA reads TGTGCCACTCTCCCGGGGGGAGGTTTTGGTGAAAAACTGTTTTTT. Amino acids: CATLPGGGFGEKLFF.

As for this clone: An end of the junction does not agree with germline; a read error may underlie this. In nucleotides, the CDR3 is TGTGCCCGCAGCCTAGGGTATGGACAGGGGGCGTGGGGGGCCAACGTCCTGACTTTC. It specifies CARSLGYGQGAWGANVLTF. J is TRBJ2-6 and V is TRBV5-5; 11 nucleotides align to TRBD1. The CDR3 runs to 19 residues. Germline V gene data show CDR1 as SGHKS and CDR2 as YYEKEE (reference sequence).

The chain links TRBV10-3 to TRBJ2-1, with 10 nucleotides matching TRBD1. The CDR3 is 15 residues long. CDR1 and CDR2 (germline): ENHRY, SYGVKD. V shed 6 bases and J 8 bases; nucleotides not matched to a gene: 10. The CDR3 region is CAIRPGTGEVYEQFF. CDR3 sequence (DNA): TGTGCCATCAGGCCCGGGACAGGGGAGGTATATGAGCAGTTCTTC.

The genes are TRBV3-1 (or the pseudogene TRBV3-2) and TRBJ2-5; maybe TRBD1 (6 bases). The CDR3 covers 15 residues. V shed 5 bases and J shed 3 bases, with 16 bases lying between them. Germline V gives CDR1 LGHDT, CDR2 YNNKEL (reference sequence). The CDR3 is CASSYTGFGEETQYF. Written as DNA, the CDR3 is TGTGCCAGCAGCTACACAGGGTTTGGAGAAGAGACCCAGTACTTC.

The chain couples TRBV7-6 to TRBJ1-6; TRBD1 matches 8 bases. The CDR3 is 17 amino acids. Germline lookup yields CDR1 SGHVS and CDR2 FNYEAQ. J was trimmed by 8 bases and V by 5 bases; bases with no gene match: 14. The CDR3 sequence: CASSARGAGTGDSPLHF. CDR3 DNA sequence: TGTGCCAGCAGCGCCCGAGGAGCCGGGACAGGAGATTCACCCCTCCACTTT.

J is TRBJ1-2 and V is TRBV15; 9 bases fit TRBD1. V shed 0 bases, J shed 8 bases, and the junction held 10 bases outside the gene matches. Germline V lookup: CDR1 LNHNV, CDR2 YYDKDF (reference sequence). CDR3 size: 16 residues. The CDR3 region is CATSRDQIGTGRGYTF. In DNA, the CDR3 is TGTGCCACCAGCAGAGATCAGATAGGGACAGGGCGAGGCTACACCTTC.

This clone was seen more than once but under ten times. This rearrangement joins TRBV6-5 to TRBJ1-1, with TRBD1 as a possible D gene (5 bases). The length of the CDR3 is 14 residues. V was pared by 7 bases and J by 5 bases, with 17 bases between. In germline, CDR1 is MNHEY, CDR2 SVGAGI. The CDR3 sequence is CASTKYQGTTEAFF. The CDR3 nucleotides read TGTGCCAGCACCAAATATCAGGGAACTACTGAAGCTTTCTTT.

CDR3 nucleotide sequence: TGTGCCAGCAGCTTAGTCCAGGTCCCTAACTATGGCTACACCTTC. Translating it yields CASSLVQVPNYGYTF. The chain combines TRBV7-8 with TRBJ1-2, with D unclear. CDR3 size: 15 residues. V dropped 1 base and J dropped 0 bases, with 9 bases sitting between them. Germline-derived CDR1 and CDR2 are SGHVS and FQNEAQ.

The chain couples TRBV29-1 to TRBJ2-1; 8 nucleotides line up with TRBD2. The V gene end was trimmed by 4 bases and the J gene end by 8 bases; junction bases not matched to a gene: 10. Germline CDR1 SQVTM, CDR2 ANQGSEA. The CDR3 runs 14 residues. CDR3: CSVGQGLEIDEQFF. The DNA of the CDR3 is TGCAGCGTTGGTCAGGGACTAGAAATCGATGAGCAGTTCTTC.

This clone was observed once. This sequence joins TRBV19 and TRBJ1-5; D gene unclear. Trimming removed 3 bases at V and 5 bases at J, with 5 bases between. Looked up from germline, CDR1 is LNHDA and CDR2 is SQIVND (reference sequence). The CDR3 is made up of 12 amino acids. As DNA, the CDR3 is TGTGCCAGTAGTATCGGTCATCAGCCCCAGCATTTT. As protein: CASSIGHQPQHF.

The V gene is TRBV19, the J gene TRBJ2-3; 10 nucleotides line up with TRBD2. CDR3 length: 15 amino acids. From germline, CDR1 is LNHDA and CDR2 SQIVND (reference sequence). Trimming at V came to 3 bases and at J to 8 bases, leaving 8 bases not matched to a gene. The CDR3 protein is CASSIEREGGVTQYF. The CDR3 bases are TGTGCCAGTAGTATTGAGCGGGAGGGGGGCGTTACGCAGTATTTT. Supplemented by reference TRBV19 and TRBJ2-3, the full variable domain reads DGGITQSPKYLFRKEGQNVTLSCEQNLNHDAMYWYRQDPGQGLRLIYYSQIVNDFQKGDIAEGYSVSREKKESFPLTVTSAQKNPTAFYLCASSIEREGGVTQYFGPGTRLTVL.

This clone occurred once. The genes are TRBV6-2 or TRBV6-3 and TRBJ2-7; D is possibly TRBD1 (5 bases). Germline values: CDR1 MNHEY, CDR2 SVGEGT. The CDR3 is made up of 13 amino acids. V dropped 5 bases and J dropped 2 bases, with 10 bases sitting between them. The CDR3 DNA follows: TGTGCCAGCAGTCCAGGGTGGGCCTACGAGCAGTACTTC. Translated, it gives CASSPGWAYEQYF.

DNA of the CDR3: TGTGCCAGTAGTCCCGCTAGCGGCCACAATGAGCAGTTCTTC. This sequence encodes CASSPASGHNEQFF. J is TRBJ2-1 and V is TRBV19; TRBD2 aligns across 7 bases. CDR1 LNHDA and CDR2 SQIVND come from the germline V gene (reference sequence). Trimming took 5 bases from V and 5 from J; bases not matched to a gene: 6. This CDR3 is built from 14 residues.

The V and J genes are TRBV7-3 and TRBJ2-2; tentatively, D is TRBD2 (5 bases). This CDR3 contains 13 residues. V lost 4 bases and J lost 6, with 9 bases in between. Germline CDR1 is SGHTA and CDR2 is FQGTGA. As DNA, the CDR3 is TGTGCCAGCAGCTCGGGGTTCGCCGGGGAGCTGTTTTTT. This translates into CASSSGFAGELFF. The full variable domain, rest sourced from reference TRBV7-3 and TRBJ2-2, is GAGVSQTPSNKVTEKGKYVELRCDPISGHTALYWYRQSLGQGPEFLIYFQGTGAADDSGLPNDRFFAVRPEGSVSTLKIQRTERGDSAVYLCASSSGFAGELFFGEGSRLTVL.

The chain employs TRBV19 and TRBJ1-2; no clear D. V was cut by 4 bases and J by 6 bases, with 18 bases left in between. The CDR3 has 15 amino acids. Germline V gene sequence: CDR1 LNHDA, CDR2 SQIVND (reference sequence). The CDR3 nucleotides read TGTGCCAGTAGTAATCCCGGAGCACTGGCGAATGGCTACACCTTC. Translated, it gives CASSNPGALANGYTF.

The chain employs TRBV28 and TRBJ1-4; no firm D call. CDR3 size: 15 residues. CDR1 is MDHEN and CDR2 is SYDVKM in the germline V gene. Deletions cut 5 bases from V and 4 bases from J, with 14 bases between. For the CDR3, the DNA is TGTGCCAGCAGTCCTCCTCCGGAGGTTAATGAAAAACTGTTTTTT. It yields the protein CASSPPPEVNEKLFF. Full variable domain (missing parts from reference TRBV28 and TRBJ1-4): DVKVTQSSRYLVKRTGEKVFLECVQDMDHENMFWYRQDPGLGLRLIYFSYDVKMKEKGDIPEGYSVSREKKERFSLILESASTNQTSMYLCASSPPPEVNEKLFFGSGTQLSVL.

V gene TRBV5-5 combines with J gene TRBJ2-7, with 8 bases fitting TRBD1. V lost 3 bases to trimming and J lost 4 bases; unmatched junction nucleotides: 9. Germline lookup yields CDR1 SGHKS and CDR2 YYEKEE (reference sequence). The CDR3 runs to 15 residues. CDR3 bases: TGTGCCAGCAGCTACCGACAGGGGACCCTTTACGAGCAGTACTTC. This codes for CASSYRQGTLYEQYF.

This sequence joins TRBV6-5 and TRBJ1-1; 10 positions agree with TRBD1. Germline-derived CDR1 and CDR2 are MNHEY and SVGAGI. Trimming took 8 bases from V and 4 from J; bases not matched to a gene: 7. There are 14 residues in the CDR3. DNA of the CDR3: TGTGCCAGCCAAACGGGACAGGGGTTCACTGAAGCTTTCTTT. The encoded protein is CASQTGQGFTEAFF.

This chain's CDR3 is CASSQDEVSTGELFF. The CDR3 DNA reads as TGCGCCAGCAGCCAAGATGAGGTTAGCACCGGGGAGCTGTTTTTT. This sequence joins TRBV4-1 and TRBJ2-2; unclear D gene. Per the germline V gene, CDR1 is MGHRA and CDR2 is YSYEKL. The CDR3 length is 15 residues. The germline V and J ends were trimmed by 0 bases and 4 bases, with 9 bases remaining between them.

This chain uses TRBV2 with TRBJ1-1; 12 positions agree with TRBD1. Trimming took 4 bases from V and 6 from J; bases not matched to a gene: 6. Germline values: CDR1 SNHLY, CDR2 FYNNEI. The CDR3 loop spans 15 amino acids. The CDR3 DNA reads TGTGCCAGCAGTGGAACCGGGACAGGGGGCCCTGAAGCTTTCTTT. Translation: CASSGTGTGGPEAFF.

This clone was seen only once. The chain couples TRBV9 to TRBJ2-7; TRBD2 agrees at 11 bases. Trimming took 2 bases from V and 3 from J; bases not matched to a gene: 13. The CDR3 extends over 18 amino acids. CDR1 SGDLS and CDR2 YYNGEE come from the germline V gene. The CDR3 DNA reads TGTGCCAGCAGCGTTACTAGCGGGAGCCGCGATAGGGTCTACGAGCAGTACTTC. This codes for CASSVTSGSRDRVYEQYF.

The V and J genes are TRBV24-1 and TRBJ2-1, with a possible D match to TRBD2 (6 bases). The CDR3 loop spans 14 amino acids. Trimming removed 7 bases from V and 6 bases from J, with 15 bases in between. Germline V gene lookup returns CDR1 KGHDR and CDR2 SFDVKD. The CDR3 region has the DNA TGTGCCACCAGGACGGGCTCGGGGGTCAATGAGCAGTTCTTC. This gives the protein CATRTGSGVNEQFF.

This chain connects TRBV19 to TRBJ1-1; TRBD1 agrees at 12 bases. Trimming cost V 3 bases and J 5 bases; bases outside gene matches: 10. Germline CDR1 LNHDA, CDR2 SQIVND (reference sequence). The CDR3 spans 17 residues. The CDR3 loop reads CASSIRDRGPRGTEAFF. In DNA, the CDR3 is TGTGCCAGTAGTATTCGGGACAGGGGGCCCCGGGGGACTGAAGCTTTCTTT. Looking up the rest from reference TRBV19 and TRBJ1-1 gives the full variable domain: DGGITQSPKYLFRKEGQNVTLSCEQNLNHDAMYWYRQDPGQGLRLIYYSQIVNDFQKGDIAEGYSVSREKKESFPLTVTSAQKNPTAFYLCASSIRDRGPRGTEAFFGQGTRLTVV.

J is TRBJ2-3 and V is TRBV28; 9 nucleotides align to TRBD1. CDR3 size: 19 residues. Per the germline V gene, CDR1 is MDHEN and CDR2 is SYDVKM. The V segment lost 6 bases and the J segment 7 bases; nucleotides outside the gene matches: 23. The DNA of the CDR3 is TGTGCCAGCAGCTTACCAAGGACGGTACAGGGGGCGAAACCGTATACGCAGTATTTT. Encoded protein: CASSLPRTVQGAKPYTQYF.

This chain links TRBV5-1 with TRBJ2-5; perhaps TRBD1 as D (6 bases). The ends were cut back, 0 bases at V and 4 bases at J, with 13 bases in the middle. There are 15 residues in the CDR3. From germline, CDR1 is SGHRS and CDR2 YFSETQ. CDR3 sequence (DNA): TGCGCCAGCAGCTTGGGATTACAGGGAGTAGAGACCCAGTACTTC. Amino acid sequence: CASSLGLQGVETQYF. The full variable domain, rest sourced from reference TRBV5-1 and TRBJ2-5, is KAGVTQTPRYLIKTRGQQVTLSCSPISGHRSVSWYQQTPGQGLQFLFEYFSETQRNKGNFPGRFSGRQFSNSRSEMNVSTLELGDSALYLCASSLGLQGVETQYFGPGTRLLVL.